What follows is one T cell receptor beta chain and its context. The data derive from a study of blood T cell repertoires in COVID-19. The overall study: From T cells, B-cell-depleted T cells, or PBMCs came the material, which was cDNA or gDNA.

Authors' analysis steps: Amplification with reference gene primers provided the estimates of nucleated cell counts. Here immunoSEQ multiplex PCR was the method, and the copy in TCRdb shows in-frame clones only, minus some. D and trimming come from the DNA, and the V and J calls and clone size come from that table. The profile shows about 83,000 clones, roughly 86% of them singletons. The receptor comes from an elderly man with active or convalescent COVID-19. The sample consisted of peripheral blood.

The CDR3, as DNA: TGTGCCAGTAGTCAACGTGACAGGGGGAACACTGAAGCTTTCTTT. Residues: CASSQRDRGNTEAFF. V gene TRBV19 combines with J gene TRBJ1-1, with 8 bases aligning to TRBD1. V gave up 5 bases and J gave up 1 base; unmatched junction bases: 6. This CDR3 comprises 15 residues. Germline CDR1 reads LNHDA; CDR2 reads SQIVND (reference sequence). Drawing the rest from reference TRBV19 and TRBJ1-1, the complete variable domain is DGGITQSPKYLFRKEGQNVTLSCEQNLNHDAMYWYRQDPGQGLRLIYYSQIVNDFQKGDIAEGYSVSREKKESFPLTVTSAQKNPTAFYLCASSQRDRGNTEAFFGQGTRLTVV.